The sequence of this T cell receptor (beta chain) was determined in a study of blood T cell repertoires in COVID-19. Overall study context: The United States, Italy and Spain were the sources of the acute and convalescent COVID-19 samples. PBMCs, B-cell-depleted T cells, or T cells were the source of the cDNA or gDNA that made up the material.

On this clone: A junction end diverges from the germline sequence, so it may reflect a read error.

Profiling relied on immunoSEQ multiplex PCR, and the TCRdb table lists in-frame clones only, not all of them. Among about 180,000 clones, just over 85% were seen once, and the ten largest hold around 8.6%. The germline gives CDR1 GTSNPN, CDR2 SVGIG (reference sequence). The CDR3 runs 15 residues. The sequenced sample consisted of peripheral blood. This clonotype was obtained from a middle-aged man with active or convalescent COVID-19. This rearrangement joins TRBV30 to TRBJ1-4, with 7 positions matching TRBD1. This CDR3 reads CAWSLQGTTNEKLFF. Written as DNA, the CDR3 is TGTGCCTGGAGTCTACAGGGGACAACAAATGAAAAACTGTTTTTT.